Listed below are T cell receptor beta chains from one sample, sequenced in a study of T cell responses to AZD1222 COVID-19 vaccine. Assay used: immunoSEQ multiplex PCR; TCRdb lists only in-frame clones, some missing. The sample includes about 180,000 clones, approximately 90% of them seen just once. The sequences come from peripheral blood, collected 28 days after the second dose of the MenACWY control vaccine. The receptor source for this set is an adult who received the MenACWY meningococcal vaccine as a control. CDR3s include the opening cysteine and the closing phenylalanine or tryptophan. Fields, in order: clone size, V gene, D gene, CDR3 length, J gene, CDR3 protein, CDR3 DNA. A D gene is named only where the DNA matches it firmly. A row's size may be missing; if present it is once, few, many or a size class.

clone_size: NA; v_call: TRBV5-6; d_call: NA; cdr3_length: 16; j_call: TRBJ2-2; cdr3_aa: CASSFVRWPNTGELFF; cdr3_nt: TGTGCCAGCAGCTTCGTTCGGTGGCCGAACACCGGGGAGCTGTTTTTT
clone_size: NA; v_call: TRBV6-5; d_call: NA; cdr3_length: 15; j_call: TRBJ2-2; cdr3_aa: CASGVRQGNTGELFF; cdr3_nt: TGTGCCAGCGGGGTAAGGCAGGGGAACACCGGGGAGCTGTTTTTT
clone_size: NA; v_call: TRBV7-2; d_call: TRBD1; cdr3_length: 14; j_call: TRBJ1-1; cdr3_aa: CASSGQGVGTEAFF; cdr3_nt: TGTGCCAGCAGCGGACAGGGGGTAGGCACTGAAGCTTTCTTT
clone_size: NA; v_call: TRBV19; d_call: NA; cdr3_length: 13; j_call: TRBJ1-5; cdr3_aa: CASTTGFGQPQHF; cdr3_nt: TGTGCCAGCACAACAGGGTTCGGTCAGCCCCAGCATTTT
clone_size: NA; v_call: TRBV10-3; d_call: TRBD1; cdr3_length: 16; j_call: TRBJ1-5; cdr3_aa: CAISAGQSYSNQPQHF; cdr3_nt: TGTGCCATCAGCGCGGGACAGAGTTATAGCAATCAGCCCCAGCATTTT
clone_size: NA; v_call: TRBV6-5; d_call: TRBD1; cdr3_length: 14; j_call: TRBJ1-1; cdr3_aa: CAIRQGSLNTEAFF; cdr3_nt: TGTGCCATCCGACAGGGTAGTTTAAACACTGAAGCTTTCTTT
clone_size: once; v_call: TRBV18; d_call: NA; cdr3_length: 15; j_call: TRBJ1-1; cdr3_aa: CASSRSSLMNTEAFF; cdr3_nt: TGTGCCAGCTCCCGCAGCTCTTTAATGAACACTGAAGCTTTCTTT
clone_size: once; v_call: TRBV28; d_call: TRBD2; cdr3_length: 13; j_call: TRBJ2-1; cdr3_aa: CATTGLFYNEQFF; cdr3_nt: TGTGCCACAACGGGACTATTTTACAATGAGCAGTTCTTC
clone_size: NA; v_call: TRBV11-2; d_call: NA; cdr3_length: 15; j_call: TRBJ2-2; cdr3_aa: CASSPTRGNTGELFF; cdr3_nt: TGTGCCAGCAGCCCTACCCGGGGGAACACCGGGGAGCTGTTTTTT
clone_size: NA; v_call: TRBV6-6; d_call: NA; cdr3_length: 14; j_call: TRBJ2-3; cdr3_aa: CASSHPRDTDTQYF; cdr3_nt: TGTGCCAGCAGTCACCCAAGGGACACAGATACGCAGTATTTT
clone_size: NA; v_call: TRBV5-6; d_call: TRBD1; cdr3_length: 15; j_call: TRBJ1-3; cdr3_aa: CASSIQGAGGNTIYF; cdr3_nt: TGTGCCAGCAGCATACAGGGGGCGGGAGGAAACACCATATATTTT
clone_size: NA; v_call: TRBV5-4; d_call: NA; cdr3_length: 14; j_call: TRBJ2-7; cdr3_aa: CASSSAPAFYEQYF; cdr3_nt: TGTGCCAGCAGCTCAGCGCCCGCCTTCTACGAGCAGTACTTC
clone_size: NA; v_call: TRBV2; d_call: NA; cdr3_length: 12; j_call: TRBJ2-7; cdr3_aa: CASKGSPYEQYF; cdr3_nt: TGTGCCAGCAAAGGGTCGCCCTACGAGCAGTACTTC
clone_size: NA; v_call: TRBV6-5; d_call: NA; cdr3_length: 15; j_call: TRBJ1-5; cdr3_aa: CASSQPAESNQPQHF; cdr3_nt: TGTGCCAGCAGTCAACCGGCCGAGAGCAATCAGCCCCAGCATTTT
clone_size: NA; v_call: TRBV7-2; d_call: TRBD1; cdr3_length: 15; j_call: TRBJ2-5; cdr3_aa: CASSTWTGSQETQYF; cdr3_nt: TGTGCCAGCAGCACATGGACAGGGAGTCAAGAGACCCAGTACTTC
clone_size: NA; v_call: TRBV29-1; d_call: NA; cdr3_length: 12; j_call: TRBJ1-5; cdr3_aa: CSTGREGQPQHF; cdr3_nt: TGCAGCACCGGCAGGGAGGGTCAGCCCCAGCATTTT
clone_size: NA; v_call: TRBV6-2/TRBV6-3; d_call: NA; cdr3_length: 15; j_call: TRBJ1-4; cdr3_aa: CASSDPDGIGEKLFF; cdr3_nt: TGTGCCAGCAGTGACCCGGACGGGATTGGGGAAAAACTGTTTTTT
clone_size: once; v_call: TRBV27; d_call: NA; cdr3_length: 13; j_call: TRBJ1-2; cdr3_aa: CASRRDAGYGYTF; cdr3_nt: TGTGCCAGCAGGCGGGATGCTGGCTATGGCTACACCTTC
clone_size: NA; v_call: TRBV5-5; d_call: NA; cdr3_length: 13; j_call: TRBJ2-7; cdr3_aa: CASSATRGYEQYF; cdr3_nt: TGTGCCAGCAGCGCAACTAGGGGGTACGAGCAGTACTTC
clone_size: NA; v_call: TRBV7-8; d_call: NA; cdr3_length: 13; j_call: TRBJ1-1; cdr3_aa: CASSFLMNTEAFF; cdr3_nt: TGTGCCAGCAGCTTCCTGATGAACACTGAAGCTTTCTTT
clone_size: NA; v_call: TRBV11-2; d_call: TRBD1; cdr3_length: 12; j_call: TRBJ2-7; cdr3_aa: CASSLQGYEQYF; cdr3_nt: TGTGCCAGCAGCCTACAGGGGTACGAGCAGTACTTC
clone_size: NA; v_call: TRBV19; d_call: NA; cdr3_length: 15; j_call: TRBJ2-3; cdr3_aa: CASSMLSSSTDTQYF; cdr3_nt: TGTGCCAGTAGTATGTTAAGCTCTAGCACAGATACGCAGTATTTT
clone_size: NA; v_call: TRBV4-1; d_call: NA; cdr3_length: 12; j_call: TRBJ2-7; cdr3_aa: CASSQVFGEQYF; cdr3_nt: TGCGCCAGCAGCCAGGTTTTCGGCGAGCAGTACTTC
clone_size: NA; v_call: TRBV28; d_call: TRBD1; cdr3_length: 18; j_call: TRBJ2-7; cdr3_aa: CASSIPALTGANSYEQYF; cdr3_nt: TGTGCCAGCAGTATCCCCGCTCTAACAGGGGCCAACTCCTACGAGCAGTACTTC
clone_size: NA; v_call: TRBV5-1; d_call: TRBD1; cdr3_length: 15; j_call: TRBJ2-7; cdr3_aa: CASSLQGVEGLEQYF; cdr3_nt: TGCGCCAGCAGCTTGCAGGGGGTAGAAGGGCTCGAGCAGTACTTC
clone_size: NA; v_call: TRBV19; d_call: TRBD2; cdr3_length: 14; j_call: TRBJ2-1; cdr3_aa: CASSIAGGDNEQFF; cdr3_nt: TGTGCCAGTAGTATAGCGGGAGGCGACAATGAGCAGTTCTTC
clone_size: NA; v_call: TRBV4-2; d_call: NA; cdr3_length: 16; j_call: TRBJ2-7; cdr3_aa: CASSQDWGAMGGEQYF; cdr3_nt: TGTGCCAGCAGCCAAGATTGGGGGGCGATGGGTGGCGAGCAGTACTTC
clone_size: NA; v_call: TRBV20-1; d_call: TRBD2; cdr3_length: 15; j_call: TRBJ2-1; cdr3_aa: CSASLASGKYNEQFF; cdr3_nt: TGCAGTGCTAGTTTGGCTAGCGGGAAATACAATGAGCAGTTCTTC
clone_size: NA; v_call: TRBV12-3/TRBV12-4; d_call: NA; cdr3_length: 13; j_call: TRBJ1-2; cdr3_aa: CASSLDRALGYTF; cdr3_nt: TGTGCCAGCAGTTTAGACAGGGCGCTTGGCTACACCTTC
clone_size: NA; v_call: TRBV9; d_call: TRBD1; cdr3_length: 15; j_call: TRBJ1-4; cdr3_aa: CASSPGGGPNEKLFF; cdr3_nt: TGTGCCAGCAGCCCAGGGGGGGGACCGAATGAAAAACTGTTTTTT
clone_size: NA; v_call: TRBV30; d_call: NA; cdr3_length: 14; j_call: TRBJ1-2; cdr3_aa: CAWSVLGRLYGYTF; cdr3_nt: TGTGCCTGGAGTGTACTAGGACGGCTCTATGGCTACACCTTC
clone_size: NA; v_call: TRBV6-2/TRBV6-3; d_call: NA; cdr3_length: 13; j_call: TRBJ2-7; cdr3_aa: CASSYGPEYEQYF; cdr3_nt: TGTGCCAGCAGTTACGGTCCAGAGTACGAGCAGTACTTC
clone_size: once; v_call: TRBV11-2; d_call: NA; cdr3_length: 14; j_call: TRBJ2-5; cdr3_aa: CASSLNGRGETQYF; cdr3_nt: TGTGCCAGCAGCCTCAACGGACGAGGGGAGACCCAGTACTTC
clone_size: NA; v_call: TRBV9; d_call: NA; cdr3_length: 12; j_call: TRBJ1-5; cdr3_aa: CASSGEWGPQHF; cdr3_nt: TGTGCCAGCAGCGGGGAGTGGGGGCCCCAGCATTTT
clone_size: NA; v_call: TRBV5-1; d_call: TRBD2; cdr3_length: 15; j_call: TRBJ2-1; cdr3_aa: CASQNVASGRTRRFF; cdr3_nt: TGCGCCAGCCAAAACGTGGCTAGCGGGAGGACTCGGAGGTTCTTC
clone_size: once; v_call: TRBV6-1; d_call: TRBD1; cdr3_length: 14; j_call: TRBJ2-5; cdr3_aa: CASSEGTGTAAQYF; cdr3_nt: TGTGCCAGCAGTGAAGGGACCGGGACAGCGGCCCAGTACTTC
clone_size: NA; v_call: TRBV10-1; d_call: NA; cdr3_length: 14; j_call: TRBJ2-7; cdr3_aa: CASSVGRGLEEQYF; cdr3_nt: TGCGCCAGCAGTGTGGGCAGGGGCCTTGAGGAGCAGTACTTC
clone_size: NA; v_call: TRBV5-6; d_call: TRBD1; cdr3_length: 14; j_call: TRBJ1-4; cdr3_aa: CASSPDRGAGKLFF; cdr3_nt: TGTGCCAGCAGCCCGGACAGGGGGGCAGGAAAACTGTTTTTT
clone_size: NA; v_call: TRBV28; d_call: TRBD1; cdr3_length: 16; j_call: TRBJ2-2; cdr3_aa: CASSPPGTGTAGELFF; cdr3_nt: TGTGCCAGCAGTCCTCCCGGGACAGGGACGGCCGGGGAGCTGTTTTTT
clone_size: NA; v_call: TRBV28; d_call: TRBD1; cdr3_length: 13; j_call: TRBJ1-2; cdr3_aa: CASLSQPGQGYTF; cdr3_nt: TGTGCCAGCCTCTCCCAACCGGGACAGGGCTACACCTTC
clone_size: NA; v_call: TRBV2; d_call: NA; cdr3_length: 12; j_call: TRBJ2-5; cdr3_aa: CASIFLRETQYF; cdr3_nt: TGTGCCAGCATCTTCTTACGGGAGACCCAGTACTTC
clone_size: NA; v_call: TRBV7-9; d_call: NA; cdr3_length: 13; j_call: TRBJ1-6; cdr3_aa: CASSLGQGQPLHF; cdr3_nt: TGTGCCAGCAGCTTAGGACAAGGCCAACCCCTCCACTTT
clone_size: NA; v_call: TRBV5-1; d_call: TRBD2; cdr3_length: 17; j_call: TRBJ2-3; cdr3_aa: CASSLGLAGGSTDTQYF; cdr3_nt: TGCGCCAGCAGCTTGGGACTAGCGGGAGGGAGCACAGATACGCAGTATTTT
clone_size: NA; v_call: TRBV7-9; d_call: NA; cdr3_length: 16; j_call: TRBJ2-3; cdr3_aa: CASSANTLPGTDTQYF; cdr3_nt: TGTGCCAGCAGCGCCAACACCCTCCCGGGCACAGATACGCAGTATTTT
clone_size: NA; v_call: TRBV7-2; d_call: NA; cdr3_length: 16; j_call: TRBJ1-2; cdr3_aa: CASSFLRPVADYGYTF; cdr3_nt: TGTGCCAGCAGCTTTCTTCGCCCCGTGGCGGACTATGGCTACACCTTC
clone_size: NA; v_call: TRBV28; d_call: NA; cdr3_length: 13; j_call: TRBJ2-1; cdr3_aa: CASSLGGGNEQFF; cdr3_nt: TGTGCCAGCAGTTTAGGAGGAGGCAATGAGCAGTTCTTC
clone_size: once; v_call: TRBV5-1; d_call: TRBD2; cdr3_length: 17; j_call: TRBJ2-5; cdr3_aa: CASSPGASGRAEETQYF; cdr3_nt: TGCGCCAGCAGCCCTGGGGCTAGCGGGAGGGCCGAGGAGACCCAGTACTTC
clone_size: NA; v_call: TRBV7-2; d_call: TRBD1; cdr3_length: 15; j_call: TRBJ2-7; cdr3_aa: CASSLLVGQGGEQYF; cdr3_nt: TGTGCCAGCAGCTTACTTGTGGGACAGGGAGGGGAGCAGTACTTC
clone_size: NA; v_call: TRBV11-1; d_call: NA; cdr3_length: 12; j_call: TRBJ2-1; cdr3_aa: CASSRSYNEQFF; cdr3_nt: TGTGCCAGCAGCCGCTCCTACAATGAGCAGTTCTTC
clone_size: NA; v_call: TRBV24-1; d_call: NA; cdr3_length: 13; j_call: TRBJ2-7; cdr3_aa: CATSDRDPYEQYF; cdr3_nt: TGTGCCACCAGTGACCGGGACCCCTACGAGCAGTACTTC